The sequence of this T cell receptor beta chain was determined in a study of cytomegalovirus exposure and HLA in healthy donors. Trimming pared 5 bases from V and 1 base from J, leaving 8 bases between. Germline CDR1 reads MNHEY; CDR2 reads SVGAGI. The CDR3 covers 13 residues. The PCR had 60 Vbeta and 13 Jbeta primers. Profiling relied on immunoSEQ multiplex PCR, and the TCRdb table lists in-frame clones only, not all of them. The sample records 85,000 to 120,000 clones, roughly 80% being singletons. This clonotype was obtained from a man aged 40-50 years in good health and CMV-seronegative. V gene TRBV6-5 combines with J gene TRBJ1-1; tentatively, D is TRBD1 (5 bases). Sequenced: PBMCs. DNA for the CDR3: TGTGCCAGCAGTCCGGACAAGAACACTGAAGCTTTCTTT. This codes for CASSPDKNTEAFF.